This T cell receptor (beta chain) appears in the sequencing data of a study of blood T cell repertoires in COVID-19. Looked up from germline, CDR1 is SNHLY and CDR2 is FYNNEI. CDR3 length: 16 amino acids. Losses at the gene ends were 6 bases for V and 2 bases for J; bases not matched to a gene: 7. In the authors' workflow: From reference gene primer amplification, estimates of nucleated cell counts were derived. Sequencing used immunoSEQ multiplex PCR; TCRdb keeps in-frame clones, though not all of them. The V and J calls and clone size are taken from that table; D and trimming were inferred from the DNA. In the table there are over 110,000 clones, under 90% of which are singletons.

Material for sequencing was peripheral blood. The receptor's source is a human donor in a cohort sampled during active COVID-19. The chain joins TRBV2 to TRBJ2-3; 11 bases align to TRBD2. The CDR3: CASSPGLAGITDTQYF. For the CDR3, the DNA is TGTGCCAGCAGCCCAGGACTAGCGGGCATCACAGATACGCAGTATTTT.